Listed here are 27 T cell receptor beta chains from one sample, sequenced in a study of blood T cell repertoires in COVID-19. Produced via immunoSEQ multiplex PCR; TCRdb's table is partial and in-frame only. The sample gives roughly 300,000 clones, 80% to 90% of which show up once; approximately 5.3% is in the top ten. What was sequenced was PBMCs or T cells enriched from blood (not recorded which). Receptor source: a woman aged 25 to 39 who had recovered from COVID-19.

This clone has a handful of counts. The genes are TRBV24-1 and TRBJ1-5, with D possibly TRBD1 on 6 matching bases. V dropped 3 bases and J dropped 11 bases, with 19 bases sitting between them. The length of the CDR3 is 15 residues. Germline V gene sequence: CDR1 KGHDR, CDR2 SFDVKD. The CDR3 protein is CATSDARDGTSAQHF. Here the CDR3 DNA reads TGTGCCACCAGTGATGCAAGGGACGGGACATCAGCCCAGCATTTT.

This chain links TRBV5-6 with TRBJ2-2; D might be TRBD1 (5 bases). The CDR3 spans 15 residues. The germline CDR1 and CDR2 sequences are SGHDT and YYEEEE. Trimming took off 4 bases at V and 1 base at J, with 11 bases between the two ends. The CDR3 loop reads CASSLGPQNTGELFF. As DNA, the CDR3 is TGTGCCAGCAGCCTGGGGCCCCAGAACACCGGGGAGCTGTTTTTT.

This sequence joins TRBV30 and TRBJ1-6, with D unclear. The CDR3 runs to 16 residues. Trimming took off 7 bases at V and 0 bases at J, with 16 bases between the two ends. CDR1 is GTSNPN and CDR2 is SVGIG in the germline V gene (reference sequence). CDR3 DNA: TGTGCCTCTCACCCGGCGGCGAGCTCCTATAATTCACCCCTCCACTTT. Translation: CASHPAASSYNSPLHF.

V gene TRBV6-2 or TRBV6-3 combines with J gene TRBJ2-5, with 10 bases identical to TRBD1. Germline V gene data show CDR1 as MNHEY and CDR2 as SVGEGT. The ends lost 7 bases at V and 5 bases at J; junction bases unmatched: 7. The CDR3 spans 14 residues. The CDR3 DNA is TGTGCCAGCAACCCGACAGGGGGCGAGGAGACCCAGTACTTC. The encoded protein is CASNPTGGEETQYF.

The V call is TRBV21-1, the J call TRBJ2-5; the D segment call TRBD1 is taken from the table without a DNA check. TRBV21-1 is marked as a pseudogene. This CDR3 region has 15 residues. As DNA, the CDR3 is TGTGCCAGCAGCTCCCGGGACAGGGGTTTTGAGACCCAGTACTTC. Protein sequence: CASSSRDRGFETQYF.

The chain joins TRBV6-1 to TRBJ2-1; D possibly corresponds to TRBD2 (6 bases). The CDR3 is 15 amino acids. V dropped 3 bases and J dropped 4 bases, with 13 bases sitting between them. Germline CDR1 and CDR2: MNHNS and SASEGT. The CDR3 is CASSEVSEGYNEQFF. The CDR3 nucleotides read TGTGCCAGCAGTGAGGTCTCGGAGGGATACAATGAGCAGTTCTTC.

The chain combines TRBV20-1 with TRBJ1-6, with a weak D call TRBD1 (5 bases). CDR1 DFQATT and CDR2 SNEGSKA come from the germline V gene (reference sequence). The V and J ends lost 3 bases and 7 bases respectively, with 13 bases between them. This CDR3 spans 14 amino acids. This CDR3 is CSASDSRQNSPLHF. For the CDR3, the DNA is TGCAGTGCTAGTGACAGCAGACAAAATTCACCCCTCCACTTT.

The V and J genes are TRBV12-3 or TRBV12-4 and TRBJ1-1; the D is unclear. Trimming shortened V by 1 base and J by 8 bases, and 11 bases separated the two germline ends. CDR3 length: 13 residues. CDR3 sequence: CASSLGARREAFF. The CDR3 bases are TGTGCCAGCAGTTTAGGGGCACGCCGGGAAGCTTTCTTT.

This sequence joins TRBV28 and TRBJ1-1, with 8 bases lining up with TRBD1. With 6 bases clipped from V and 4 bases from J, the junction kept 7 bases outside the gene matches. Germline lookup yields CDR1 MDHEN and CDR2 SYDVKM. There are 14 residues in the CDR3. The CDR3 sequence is CASSSTGGGTEAFF. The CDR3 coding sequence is TGTGCCAGCAGCTCCACAGGGGGTGGCACTGAAGCTTTCTTT.

CDR3 in amino acids: CAISEGTAGGNSPLHF. The CDR3 DNA sequence: TGTGCCATCAGTGAAGGGACTGCCGGGGGTAATTCACCCCTCCACTTT. The genes are TRBV10-3 and TRBJ1-6, with D perhaps TRBD1 (5 bases). The CDR3 spans 16 residues. Germline-derived CDR1 and CDR2 are ENHRY and SYGVKD. Deletions cut 3 bases from V and 6 bases from J, with 15 bases between.

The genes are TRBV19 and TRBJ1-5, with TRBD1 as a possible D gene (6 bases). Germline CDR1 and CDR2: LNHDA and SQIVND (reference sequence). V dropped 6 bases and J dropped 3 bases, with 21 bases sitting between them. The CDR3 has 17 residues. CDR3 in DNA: TGTGCCAGTAGAAGTTACGGTGTAGGGGGGGACAATCAGCCCCAGCATTTT. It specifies CASRSYGVGGDNQPQHF.

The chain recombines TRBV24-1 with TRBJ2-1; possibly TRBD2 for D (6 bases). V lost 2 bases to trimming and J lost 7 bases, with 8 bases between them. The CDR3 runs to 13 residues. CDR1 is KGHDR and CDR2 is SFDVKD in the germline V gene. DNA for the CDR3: TGTGCCACCAGTGATTGGAGGGAGAATGAGCAGTTCTTC. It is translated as CATSDWRENEQFF.

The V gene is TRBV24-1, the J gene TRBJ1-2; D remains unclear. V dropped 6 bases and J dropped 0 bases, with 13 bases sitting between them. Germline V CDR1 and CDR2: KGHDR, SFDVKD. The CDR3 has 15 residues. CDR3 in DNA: TGTGCCACCAGTCCCCCCCGGAGAACTAACTATGGCTACACCTTC. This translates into CATSPPRRTNYGYTF.

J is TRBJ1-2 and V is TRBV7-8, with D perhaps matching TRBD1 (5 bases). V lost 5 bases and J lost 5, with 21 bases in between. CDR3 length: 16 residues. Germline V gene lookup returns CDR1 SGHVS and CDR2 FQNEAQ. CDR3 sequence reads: CASSPGRLGPTYGYTF. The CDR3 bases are TGTGCCAGCAGCCCCGGGCGGTTGGGGCCCACGTATGGCTACACCTTC.

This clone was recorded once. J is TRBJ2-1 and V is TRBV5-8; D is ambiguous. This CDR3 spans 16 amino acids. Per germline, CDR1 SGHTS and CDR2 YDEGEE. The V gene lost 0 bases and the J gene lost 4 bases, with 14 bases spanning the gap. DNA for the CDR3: TGTGCCAGCAGCTTGGGGTCGGCAGGTTTGTACAATGAGCAGTTCTTC. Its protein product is CASSLGSAGLYNEQFF.

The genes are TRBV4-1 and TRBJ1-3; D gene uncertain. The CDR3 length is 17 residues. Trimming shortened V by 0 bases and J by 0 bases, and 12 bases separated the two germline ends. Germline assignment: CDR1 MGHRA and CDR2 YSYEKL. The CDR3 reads CASSQEVSRNSGNTIYF. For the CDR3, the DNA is TGCGCCAGCAGCCAAGAAGTTTCGAGAAACTCTGGAAACACCATATATTTT.

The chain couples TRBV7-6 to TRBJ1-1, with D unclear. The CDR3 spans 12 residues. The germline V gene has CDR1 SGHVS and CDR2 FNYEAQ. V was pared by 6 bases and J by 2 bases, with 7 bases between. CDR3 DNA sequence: TGTGCCAGCAGACAGCATAACACTGAAGCTTTCTTT. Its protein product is CASRQHNTEAFF.

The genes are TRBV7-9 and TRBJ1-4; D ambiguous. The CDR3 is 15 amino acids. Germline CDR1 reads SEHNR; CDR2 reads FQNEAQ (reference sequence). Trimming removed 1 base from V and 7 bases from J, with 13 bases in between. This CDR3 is CASSLVPGLGEKLFF. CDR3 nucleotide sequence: TGTGCCAGCAGCTTAGTTCCGGGTTTAGGTGAAAAACTGTTTTTT.

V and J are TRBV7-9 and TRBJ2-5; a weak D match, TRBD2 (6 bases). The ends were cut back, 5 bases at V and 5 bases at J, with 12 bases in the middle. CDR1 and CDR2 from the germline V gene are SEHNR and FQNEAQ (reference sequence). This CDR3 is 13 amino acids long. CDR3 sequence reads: CASSPPRGETQYF. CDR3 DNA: TGTGCCAGCAGCCCCCCCCGGGGGGAGACCCAGTACTTC.

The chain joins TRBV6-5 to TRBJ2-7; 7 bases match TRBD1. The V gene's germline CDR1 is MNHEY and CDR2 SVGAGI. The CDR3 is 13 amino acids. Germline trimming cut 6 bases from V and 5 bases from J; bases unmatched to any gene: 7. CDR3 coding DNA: TGTGCCAGCAGCCGACAGGGTAACAACGAGCAGTACTTC. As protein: CASSRQGNNEQYF.

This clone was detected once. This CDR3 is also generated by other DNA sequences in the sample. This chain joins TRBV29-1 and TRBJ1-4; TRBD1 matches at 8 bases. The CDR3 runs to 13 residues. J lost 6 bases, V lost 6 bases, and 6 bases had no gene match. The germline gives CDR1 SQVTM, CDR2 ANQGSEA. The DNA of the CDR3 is TGCAGCGTGGAAACAGGGGGGGATGAAAAACTGTTTTTT. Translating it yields CSVETGGDEKLFF. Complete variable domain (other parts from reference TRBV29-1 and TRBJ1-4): SAVISQKPSRDICQRGTSLTIQCQVDSQVTMMFWYRQQPGQSLTLIATANQGSEATYESGFVIDKFPISRPNLTFSTLTVSNMSPEDSSIYLCSVETGGDEKLFFGSGTQLSVL.

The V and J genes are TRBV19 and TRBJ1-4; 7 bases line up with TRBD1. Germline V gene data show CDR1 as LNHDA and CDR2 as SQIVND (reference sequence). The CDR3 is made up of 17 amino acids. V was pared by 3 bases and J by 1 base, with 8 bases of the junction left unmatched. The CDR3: CASSILQGLITNEKLFF. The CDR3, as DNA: TGTGCCAGTAGTATCCTACAGGGGTTAATAACTAATGAAAAACTGTTTTTT.

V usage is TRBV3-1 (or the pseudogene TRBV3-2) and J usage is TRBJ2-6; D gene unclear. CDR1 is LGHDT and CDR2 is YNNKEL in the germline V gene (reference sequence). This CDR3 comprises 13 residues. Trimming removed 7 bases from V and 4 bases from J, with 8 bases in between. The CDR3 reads CASTPVGANVLTF. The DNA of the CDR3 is TGTGCCAGCACCCCCGTGGGGGCCAACGTCCTGACTTTC.

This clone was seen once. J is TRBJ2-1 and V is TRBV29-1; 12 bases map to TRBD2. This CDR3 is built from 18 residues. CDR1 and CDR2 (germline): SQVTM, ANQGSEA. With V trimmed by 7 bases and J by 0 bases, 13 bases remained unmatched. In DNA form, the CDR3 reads TGCAGCGGTTTAAGGACTAGCGGGGCCCCTAGCTCCTACAATGAGCAGTTCTTC. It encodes CSGLRTSGAPSSYNEQFF.

CDR3 loop: CASSLVLGNTIYF. The DNA of the CDR3 is TGTGCCAGCAGCCTCGTACTTGGAAACACCATATATTTT. The chain combines TRBV12-3 or TRBV12-4 with TRBJ1-3; D unclear. This CDR3 region has 13 residues. Trimming removed 6 bases at V and 3 bases at J, with 9 bases between.

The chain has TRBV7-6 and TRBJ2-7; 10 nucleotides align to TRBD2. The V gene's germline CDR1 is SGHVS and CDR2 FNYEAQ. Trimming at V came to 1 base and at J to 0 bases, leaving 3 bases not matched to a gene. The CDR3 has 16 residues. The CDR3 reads CASSLEPSGSSYEQYF. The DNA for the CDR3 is TGTGCCAGCAGCTTAGAGCCTAGCGGGAGCTCCTACGAGCAGTACTTC.

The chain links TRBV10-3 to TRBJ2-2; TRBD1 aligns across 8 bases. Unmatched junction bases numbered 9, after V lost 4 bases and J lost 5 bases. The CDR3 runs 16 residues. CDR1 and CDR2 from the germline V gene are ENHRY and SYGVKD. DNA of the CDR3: TGTGCCATCAGTGGAAGACAGGGGCCGTCGACCGGGGAGCTGTTTTTT. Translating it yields CAISGRQGPSTGELFF.